Listed below are T cell receptor beta chains from one sample, sequenced in a study of shared clonotypes between healthy human individuals. The data were produced by immunoSEQ multiplex PCR, yet TCRdb's version contains in-frame clones alone and is incomplete. Here the sample spans approximately 590,000 clones, nearly 97% being singletons. The sample was naive CD8+ T cells sorted from blood. The receptor set was obtained from a woman aged 25 to 39 in good health. The conserved cysteine and the conserved F or W are not part of the CDR3 here. D genes are given only for firm matches. Clone size is stated in some rows and not others, as once, few, many or a class when expanded.

J	size	D	V	length	CDR3
TRBJ2-1	-	-	TRBV5-1	11	ASSSGDSHEQF
TRBJ2-7	-	TRBD2	TRBV27	12	ATRGGTNPYEQY
TRBJ2-5	-	TRBD2	TRBV27	13	ASSLLAGGQETQY
TRBJ2-7	-	-	TRBV5-1	11	ASSWARGYEQY
TRBJ2-2	-	-	TRBV5-6	11	ASSLSSTGELF
TRBJ2-7	-	-	TRBV29-1	13	SVEVRWGSVYEQY
TRBJ2-1	once	TRBD2	TRBV19	12	ASRVTSDYNEQF
TRBJ1-5	-	TRBD1	TRBV7-8	13	ASSLGQGADQPQH
TRBJ2-7	-	TRBD1	TRBV7-9	13	ASSHSRDRSYEQY
TRBJ1-3	-	-	TRBV29-1	12	SVATGISGNTIY
TRBJ2-3	-	-	TRBV18	12	ASSPSGSSDTQY
TRBJ2-7	-	-	TRBV25-1	10	ASSVSGYEQY
TRBJ2-7	-	TRBD1	TRBV28	11	AAKRQGAYEQY
TRBJ1-5	-	-	TRBV10-3	10	AISEEDQPQH
TRBJ1-2	-	-	TRBV2	12	ASSGTAEGYGYT
TRBJ2-1	-	-	TRBV28	9	ASFGGNEQF
TRBJ2-7	-	-	TRBV12-1	13	ASSLRLTCGFEQY
TRBJ1-1	-	-	TRBV30	13	AWSHGGGLGTEAF
TRBJ2-7	-	TRBD1	TRBV29-1	13	SVDSGDRSPYEQY
TRBJ1-3	once	-	TRBV9	13	ASSTGGTRGNTIY
TRBJ2-2	once	TRBD2	TRBV4-1	13	ASSQKREGPGELF
TRBJ2-7	-	TRBD2	TRBV28	11	ASSAGSNHEQY
TRBJ2-7	once	-	TRBV5-6	10	ASSLGQTEQY
TRBJ1-1	-	TRBD1	TRBV29-1	11	SVAGGENIEAF
TRBJ1-2	-	-	TRBV2	12	ASSYPTGSYGYT
TRBJ2-7	-	TRBD2	TRBV6-5	12	ASSYAGDSYEQY
TRBJ2-7	once	-	TRBV28	12	ASRLLARTYEQY
TRBJ2-2	-	TRBD2	TRBV27	12	ASSPGRGTGELF
TRBJ2-4	-	-	TRBV5-6	14	ASSSPHRALYNIQY
TRBJ2-1	-	-	TRBV10-2	12	ASSELASYNEQF
TRBJ1-2	-	TRBD1	TRBV13	14	ASSLGGTGVNYGYT
TRBJ2-7	once	-	TRBV6-1	14	ASSEGPGLLLDEQY
TRBJ2-7	-	-	TRBV29-1	9	SVDVAYEQY
TRBJ1-3	-	TRBD1	TRBV7-8	18	ASSFAPPDRVPHSGNTIY
TRBJ2-5	-	TRBD1	TRBV7-4	11	APRQGTQETQY
TRBJ2-1	once	-	TRBV27	15	ASSHLSGGRGYGEQF
TRBJ2-3	-	TRBD1	TRBV2	11	ASGQGAGDTQY
TRBJ1-6	-	-	TRBV6-6	13	ASSYLGGGGSPLH
TRBJ2-3	-	-	TRBV13	12	ASSFRVGTDTQY
TRBJ1-5	-	-	TRBV9	10	ASSRGNQPQH
TRBJ1-2	-	-	TRBV7-8	14	ASSLALHRLTYGYT
TRBJ1-1	few	-	TRBV10-3	11	AISESARPEAF